This T cell receptor (beta chain) was profiled in a study of T cell changes during pregnancy in multiple sclerosis. Using immunoSEQ multiplex PCR, the repertoire was profiled, and TCRdb retains in-frame clones only, with some absent. The data contain 43,000 or so clones, roughly 88% of them seen just once; the ten biggest clones take up approximately 1.5%. CDR3 length: 15 residues. The germline gives CDR1 SGHNT, CDR2 YYREEE (reference sequence). V lost 4 bases to trimming and J lost 4 bases; unmatched junction nucleotides: 9. This clonotype was sampled from a female donor with multiple sclerosis, enrolled in a pregnancy study. Sample: PBMCs (not recorded whether the cells were cultured). The chain combines TRBV5-4 with TRBJ1-2, with TRBD1 matching over 8 bases. CDR3 sequence: CASSQPGQDFYGYTF. The CDR3 DNA sequence: TGTGCCAGCAGCCAGCCGGGACAGGACTTCTATGGCTACACCTTC.